Detailed here is one T cell receptor beta chain. Some clones are missing from TCRdb's copy, which holds only in-frame ones; the method was immunoSEQ multiplex PCR. The sample comprises over 120,000 clones, around 94% of which are singletons, and 14% rests with the top ten. This specimen belongs to a study of control samples from healthy donors and cancer patients. CDR3 length equals 12 residues. The V and J ends lost 2 bases and 6 bases respectively, with 7 bases between them. Germline CDR1 is ENHRY and CDR2 is SYGVKD. The chain has TRBV10-3 and TRBJ1-1; D possibly corresponds to TRBD1 (5 bases). The source is a man in his 60s with colorectal cancer. Sequencing used PBMCs. This chain's CDR3 is CAISEGGAEAFF. DNA for the CDR3: TGTGCCATCAGTGAGGGGGGGGCTGAAGCTTTCTTT.